This TCR beta chain was sequenced in a study of blood T cell repertoires in COVID-19. Authors' methods: Estimation of nucleated cell counts relied on the amplification of reference gene primers. Method: immunoSEQ multiplex PCR; TCRdb's copy keeps in-frame clones and lacks some. The V and J calls and the clone size are those of that table, but D and trimming were determined from the DNA. The sample shows around 300,000 clones, around nine tenths of them seen only once. One Seattle source followed patients from active infection through their disease course. CDR3 length: 15 amino acids. The germline CDR1 and CDR2 sequences are MNHNY and SVGAGI (reference sequence). The ends lost 6 bases at V and 0 bases at J; junction bases unmatched: 5.

The sequenced sample consisted of peripheral blood. This sequence joins TRBV6-6 and TRBJ1-5; the match to TRBD1 covers 7 bases. This receptor was taken from a woman aged 25 to 39 with COVID-19, enrolled during active disease. This CDR3 reads CASSRGTASNQPQHF. CDR3 bases: TGTGCCAGCAGCCGCGGGACAGCTAGCAATCAGCCCCAGCATTTT.